This TCR beta chain is drawn from a study of T cells after yellow fever vaccination. Study-wide points: Subsequent booster samples again held most clones from primary vaccination (more than 95% CD4, nearly 90% CD8). The presence of abundant clonotypes contaminating from the bulk population was possible in FACS-sorted repertoires.

One entry per CDR3 protein results from TCRdb running MiXCR on the 5' RACE reads. The sample contains some 320,000 distinct CDR3 sequences, approximately 11% of which appear only once. This clonotype was seen many times. The antigen is undetermined. This clonotype was obtained from a man in his late teens or twenties who received the YFV17D yellow fever vaccine. The source was CD4+ T cells sorted from PBMCs, collected 45 days after the yellow fever booster vaccination.

The CDR3 region has the DNA TGTGCCAGCAGCTTAGCAGGGGCAGAGACCCAGTACTTC. Translating gives CASSLAGAETQYF. The chain joins TRBV7-7 to TRBJ2-5, with D tentatively TRBD1 (5 bases). The germline gives CDR1 SSHAT, CDR2 FNYEAQ (reference sequence). Deletions cut 0 bases from V and 4 bases from J, with 6 bases between. The CDR3 sequence is 13 residues long.